The rows below give T cell receptor beta chains drawn from one sample of a study of a mutant IDH1 vaccine in newly diagnosed glioma. This table comes from immunoSEQ multiplex PCR, and its TCRdb copy is limited to in-frame clones, with some not included. The profile shows roughly 99,000 clones, 70% to 90% of them singletons. This material consisted of PBMCs, taken from a glioma patient treated with radiotherapy, temozolomide or both. The source of these receptors is a woman aged 45-65 years with glioma. Each CDR3 is given with its conserved first and last residue. A D gene is named only where the DNA matches it firmly. The size of a clone is reported for some rows only, either as once, few or many, or as a class for expanded clones.

CDR3 protein	CDR3 DNA	D gene	clone size	V gene	J gene
CASRLATSRETQYF	TGCGCCAGCAGACTAGCGACCTCCCGGGAGACCCAGTACTTC	TRBD2	.	TRBV5-1	TRBJ2-5
CASSLGPGDINEQFF	TGTGCCAGCAGCTTAGGCCCGGGGGACATCAATGAGCAGTTCTTC	.	once	TRBV7-6	TRBJ2-1
CASSVLARGTEAFF	TGTGCCAGCAGCGTCCTAGCCAGGGGCACTGAAGCTTTCTTT	.	.	TRBV9	TRBJ1-1
CASSKATGDLDNQPQHF	TGCGCCAGCAGCAAAGCCACAGGGGACCTTGACAATCAGCCCCAGCATTTT	TRBD1	.	TRBV4-1	TRBJ1-5
CASSIGLVPEQYF	TGTGCCAGCAGCATAGGACTAGTCCCCGAGCAGTACTTC	TRBD2	.	TRBV28	TRBJ2-7
CAITAESNQPQHF	TGTGCCATCACCGCAGAGAGCAATCAGCCCCAGCATTTT	.	.	TRBV10-3	TRBJ1-5
CASSEGYYNEQFF	TGTGCCAGTAGTGAGGGTTACTACAATGAGCAGTTCTTC	.	.	TRBV19	TRBJ2-1
CSVEDPPRGRGGYTF	TGCAGCGTTGAAGATCCCCCCCGGGGGCGAGGTGGCTACACCTTC	.	.	TRBV29-1	TRBJ1-2
CASSEQGMGQPQHF	TGTGCCAGCAGTGAACAGGGAATGGGTCAGCCCCAGCATTTT	.	.	TRBV6-1	TRBJ1-5
CASSFLIPSYNEQFF	TGTGCCAGCAGTTTTTTAATCCCCTCCTACAATGAGCAGTTCTTC	.	.	TRBV7-2	TRBJ2-1
CASSQVLSNTEAFF	TGCGCCAGCAGCCAAGTACTGTCGAACACTGAAGCTTTCTTT	.	.	TRBV4-1	TRBJ1-1
CASRRPWQGAGGYTF	TGTGCCAGCAGACGACCCTGGCAGGGGGCGGGTGGCTACACCTTC	TRBD1	.	TRBV11-2	TRBJ1-2
CASTPTTDRAGYGYTF	TGTGCCAGCACCCCAACCACCGACAGGGCGGGGTATGGCTACACCTTC	TRBD1	.	TRBV6-6	TRBJ1-2
CAISESRVIEQYF	TGTGCCATCAGCGAGTCGAGGGTTATCGAGCAGTACTTC	.	.	TRBV10-3	TRBJ2-7
CAIKKGLAGNTGELFF	TGTGCCATCAAAAAGGGACTAGCGGGCAACACCGGGGAGCTGTTTTTT	TRBD2	.	TRBV10-3	TRBJ2-2
CAIRTGTGESPLHF	TGTGCCATCAGGACTGGGACAGGGGAATCACCCCTCCACTTT	TRBD1	.	TRBV10-3	TRBJ1-6
CASRTGLGEQYF	TGTGCCAGTAGAACAGGGTTGGGGGAGCAGTACTTC	.	.	TRBV19	TRBJ2-7
CASSVAGSNQPQHF	TGTGCCAGCAGTGTGGCCGGTAGCAATCAGCCCCAGCATTTT	.	.	TRBV2	TRBJ1-5
CASSSFLAGAYNEQFF	TGTGCCAGCAGCTCCTTCCTAGCGGGAGCCTACAATGAGCAGTTCTTC	TRBD2	.	TRBV11-2	TRBJ2-1
CAWVARGTSTDTQYF	TGTGCCTGGGTAGCCCGCGGGACGTCCACAGATACGCAGTATTTT	.	.	TRBV30	TRBJ2-3
CASSIDGLAVLQEQYF	TGTGCCAGTAGTATAGATGGGCTAGCGGTTCTTCAGGAGCAGTACTTC	TRBD2	.	TRBV19	TRBJ2-7
CASSQDWPYKEQYF	TGCGCCAGCAGCCAAGATTGGCCATATAAAGAGCAGTACTTC	.	.	TRBV4-1	TRBJ2-7
CASSPNRGRKTFF	TGTGCCAGCTCACCAAACAGGGGGCGTAAAACTTTCTTT	TRBD1	.	TRBV18	TRBJ1-1
CASSLGLAGIDEQFF	TGTGCCAGCAGTTTGGGACTAGCGGGTATCGATGAGCAGTTCTTC	TRBD2	.	TRBV27	TRBJ2-1
CASSLNGANVLTF	TGTGCCAGCAGCCTAAATGGGGCCAACGTCCTGACTTTC	.	.	TRBV6-5	TRBJ2-6
CASSPGGQVGTEAFF	TGTGCCAGCAGCCCCGGGGGACAGGTAGGCACTGAAGCTTTCTTT	TRBD1	.	TRBV7-9	TRBJ1-1
CASSTGVGNPNEKLFF	TGTGCCAGCAGTACAGGGGTGGGGAATCCTAATGAAAAACTGTTTTTT	TRBD1	.	TRBV5-4	TRBJ1-4
CASSLGAGGNYEQYF	TGTGCCAGCAGCTTAGGAGCGGGAGGTAACTACGAGCAGTACTTC	TRBD2	.	TRBV13	TRBJ2-7
CASSLETGHRNYEQYF	TGTGCCAGCAGCTTAGAGACAGGACACAGAAACTACGAGCAGTACTTC	.	.	TRBV7-2	TRBJ2-7
CASSGGTGGYGYTF	TGTGCCAGCAGTGGGGGGACAGGGGGCTATGGCTACACCTTC	TRBD1	.	TRBV6-5	TRBJ1-2
CASSDRDRGHYEQYF	TGTGCCAGCAGTGACCGGGACAGGGGGCACTACGAGCAGTACTTC	TRBD1	.	TRBV28	TRBJ2-7
CASSPGGLGGDTQYF	TGTGCCAGCAGCCCCGGGGGATTGGGCGGTGATACGCAGTATTTT	.	.	TRBV13	TRBJ2-3
CASSVAVQGVGTEAFF	TGTGCCAGCAGCGTAGCGGTGCAGGGGGTGGGGACTGAAGCTTTCTTT	TRBD1	.	TRBV9	TRBJ1-1
CASSLPGRETQYF	TGCGCCAGCAGCTTGCCGGGGAGAGAGACCCAGTACTTC	.	once	TRBV5-1	TRBJ2-5
CASSSKGGTEAFF	TGTGCCAGCAGCTCTAAGGGGGGCACTGAAGCTTTCTTT	.	.	TRBV7-9	TRBJ1-1
CASSFGGHTKETQYF	TGTGCCAGCAGCTTTGGCGGGCACACTAAAGAGACCCAGTACTTC	.	.	TRBV7-6	TRBJ2-5
CASSLDFDGPQHF	TGCGCCAGCAGCTTGGACTTCGATGGGCCCCAGCATTTT	.	.	TRBV5-1	TRBJ1-5
CASSVQGDTQYF	TGCGCCAGCAGCGTACAGGGGGATACGCAGTATTTT	TRBD1	.	TRBV5-1	TRBJ2-3
CASSLAGNSGTEAFF	TGCGCCAGCAGCTTGGCAGGGAATTCGGGCACTGAAGCTTTCTTT	.	.	TRBV5-1	TRBJ1-1
CASQGAPGNTIYF	TGTGCCAGCCAAGGGGCCCCTGGAAACACCATATATTTT	.	.	TRBV28	TRBJ1-3
CASSLGLAGGGEQYF	TGCGCCAGCAGCCTCGGACTAGCGGGAGGCGGCGAGCAGTACTTC	TRBD2	.	TRBV5-1	TRBJ2-7
CAIRGTSGSMLHNEQFF	TGTGCCATCAGAGGGACTAGCGGGAGTATGCTCCACAATGAGCAGTTCTTC	TRBD2	.	TRBV10-3	TRBJ2-1
CASSVEGTGANEQFF	TGTGCCAGCAGCGTAGAAGGGACCGGGGCGAATGAGCAGTTCTTC	.	.	TRBV9	TRBJ2-1
CASSTIGGNGYTF	TGTGCCAGCAGTACAATAGGGGGCAATGGCTACACCTTC	TRBD1	.	TRBV6-5	TRBJ1-2
CASSLHGVGYEQYF	TGTGCCAGCAGCTTACATGGAGTTGGGTACGAGCAGTACTTC	.	.	TRBV11-2	TRBJ2-7
CASSVVGLPGSYNEQFF	TGTGCCAGCAGCGTAGTTGGTCTCCCGGGCTCCTACAATGAGCAGTTCTTC	.	once	TRBV9	TRBJ2-1
CASSQDWGTGGMNTEAFF	TGTGCCAGCAGCCAAGATTGGGGGACAGGGGGAATGAACACTGAAGCTTTCTTT	TRBD1	.	TRBV4-2	TRBJ1-1
CASSVGVAGQETQYF	TGTGCCAGCAGCGTAGGAGTAGCGGGGCAAGAGACCCAGTACTTC	TRBD2	.	TRBV9	TRBJ2-5
CASSNQQGLEKLFF	TGTGCCAGCAGTAATCAACAGGGGTTGGAAAAACTGTTTTTT	TRBD1	.	TRBV5-6	TRBJ1-4
CAWSLGAVYEQYF	TGTGCCTGGAGTTTAGGGGCGGTCTACGAGCAGTACTTC	.	.	TRBV30	TRBJ2-7
CASTRDRGNTIYF	TGTGCCAGCACCCGGGACAGAGGAAACACCATATATTTT	TRBD1	.	TRBV6-5	TRBJ1-3
CASSYRTQPGSNEQFF	TGTGCCAGCAGTTACCGGACCCAACCAGGTTCCAATGAGCAGTTCTTC	.	.	TRBV6-5	TRBJ2-1
CASSPREMNTEAFF	TGCGCCAGCAGCCCTAGGGAGATGAACACTGAAGCTTTCTTT	.	.	TRBV4-1	TRBJ1-1